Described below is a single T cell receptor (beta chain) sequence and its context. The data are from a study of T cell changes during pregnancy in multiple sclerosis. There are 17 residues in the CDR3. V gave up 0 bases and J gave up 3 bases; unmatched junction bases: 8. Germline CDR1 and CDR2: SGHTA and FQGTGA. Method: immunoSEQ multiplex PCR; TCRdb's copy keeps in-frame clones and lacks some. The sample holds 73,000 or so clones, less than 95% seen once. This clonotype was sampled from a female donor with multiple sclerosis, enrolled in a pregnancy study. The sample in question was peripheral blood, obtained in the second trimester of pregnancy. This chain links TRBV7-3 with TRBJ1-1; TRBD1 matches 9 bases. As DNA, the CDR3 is TGTGCCAGCAGCTTAACAGGGGGGACAGGGAGGGACACTGAAGCTTTCTTT. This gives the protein CASSLTGGTGRDTEAFF. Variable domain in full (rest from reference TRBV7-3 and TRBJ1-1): GAGVSQTPSNKVTEKGKYVELRCDPISGHTALYWYRQSLGQGPEFLIYFQGTGAADDSGLPNDRFFAVRPEGSVSTLKIQRTERGDSAVYLCASSLTGGTGRDTEAFFGQGTRLTVV.